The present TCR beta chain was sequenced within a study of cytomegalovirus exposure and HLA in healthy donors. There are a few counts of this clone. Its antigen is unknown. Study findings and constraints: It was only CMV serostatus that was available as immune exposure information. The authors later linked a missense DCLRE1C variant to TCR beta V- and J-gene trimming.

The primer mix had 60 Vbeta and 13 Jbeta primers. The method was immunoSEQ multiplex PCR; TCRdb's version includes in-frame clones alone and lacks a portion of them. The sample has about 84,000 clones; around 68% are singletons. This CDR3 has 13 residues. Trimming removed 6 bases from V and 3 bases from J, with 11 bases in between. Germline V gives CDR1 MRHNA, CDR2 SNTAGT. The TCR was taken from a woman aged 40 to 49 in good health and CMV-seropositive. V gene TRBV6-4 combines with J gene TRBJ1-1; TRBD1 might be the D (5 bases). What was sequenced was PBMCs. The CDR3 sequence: CASRADSYTEAFF. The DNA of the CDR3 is TGTGCCAGCAGAGCAGACAGCTACACTGAAGCTTTCTTT.